This T cell receptor (beta chain) comes out of a study of regulatory T cells in long-lasting Graves disease. Assembly of TCR beta libraries relied on iRepertoire HTBI primers together with Arm-PCR of CDR3 regions. TCRdb reanalysed the multiplex PCR reads using MiXCR and keeps one entry per CDR3 protein. The profile shows some 330,000 distinct CDR3 sequences, over 9.5% of them singletons. This clonotype was seen at least ten times. Antigen specificity is unknown. Time point here: newly diagnosed GD, antithyroid drugs for less than 3 months. Construction of the TCR library relied on RNA isolated from PBMCs. Trimming removed 5 bases from V and 5 bases from J; junction bases left unmatched: 10. This CDR3 is 15 amino acids long. Study-level points and caveats: TRBV28 was favored in persistent disease, as were TRBJ1-2 and TRBJ2-5.

This same sample was also taken into another study, of T cells in Graves' hyperthyroidism and ophthalmopathy. According to that study: Carried out on the TCR CDR3, a first-round RT-PCR used the HTBI primer set.

V gene TRBV12-3 or TRBV12-4 combines with J gene TRBJ2-5; 8 bases agree with TRBD1. The clonotype was recovered from a woman aged 18-29 years with Graves disease. This specimen consisted of peripheral blood mononuclear cells (PBMCs), obtained at new diagnosis, from a patient treated with antithyroid drugs. CDR3 nucleotides: TGTGCCAGCAGTCCATGGACAGGGCCGCGGGAGACCCAGTACTTC. Protein: CASSPWTGPRETQYF.